This T cell receptor (beta chain) derives from a study of Graves' ophthalmopathy and Graves' hyperthyroidism (dated 2018 in TCRdb). Concerning the study at large: Peripheral blood was collected at initial diagnosis, prior to any treatment. TCR beta repertoire signatures were used to distinguish Graves' ophthalmopathy from Graves' hyperthyroidism and to predict progression to ophthalmopathy. In total, over 130 blood samples were TCR-sequenced: roughly 45 ophthalmopathy, around 75 hyperthyroidism and about 17 hyperthyroidism-to-ophthalmopathy patients. To explore V-J signatures that distinguish ophthalmopathy from hyperthyroidism, a discovery set of about a hundred patients was enrolled, made up of around 44 with ophthalmopathy and roughly 57 with stable hyperthyroidism. An independent validation cohort comprised around 20 hyperthyroidism patients and over 15 patients who later progressed from hyperthyroidism to ophthalmopathy. T-cell repertoires of thyroid tissue and blood were compared in about six hyperthyroidism patients. Following sampling, methimazole starting at 30 mg daily was administered to hyperthyroidism patients, and high-dose intravenous methylprednisolone was administered to ophthalmopathy patients. The approximately 90 discovery patients were divided at random into training and test sets in a 7:3 ratio. Broader findings and caveats from the paper: In validation, the model predicted ophthalmopathy progression with about 71% sensitivity and roughly 72% specificity; about a dozen predicted patients were CT-confirmed with GO in a median of approximately 6.5 months. No statistical method was used to set the sample size in advance, and the investigators knew which group each participant was assigned to. Most expanded thyroid clonotypes with frequency above 0.001 were also detected in blood, suggesting blood repertoires may reflect the thyroid immune response. Ophthalmopathy was separated from stable hyperthyroidism by the 13-signature model with about 88% sensitivity and about 81% specificity in cross-validation and with 80%/75% in the test set.

The CDR3 runs 14 residues from the cysteine to the phenylalanine. Only the CDR3 DNA stays, 42 bases, in frame from base 1. CDR1 SGDLS and CDR2 YYNGEE were looked up in the germline V gene. Germline trimming: 3 bases from V, 10 bases from J; junction bases outside gene matches: 11. Patients with ophthalmopathy had moderately to severely active disease, with a Clinical Activity Score of 3 or more, a NOSPECS grade of 4 or more, and a disease duration of less than 3 months. Patients with other autoimmune diseases, uncontrolled infections, pregnancy or lactation were excluded from the study. Clinical symptoms, serum thyroxine, TRAb, thyroid ultrasound and orbital computed tomography were used for diagnosis. Ficoll-Paque density gradient centrifugation was used to isolate PBMCs from approximately 11 ml of fresh peripheral blood. Total RNA was extracted using Trizol reagent, and RNA quality was checked on an Agilent 2100 Bioanalyzer.

For repertoire sequencing, TCR beta CDR3 regions were amplified from RNA transcripts. HTBI primers and the Qiagen OneStep RT-PCR kit were used in a first-round RT-PCR, which was followed by a second-round multiplex PCR, size selection and purification. Libraries were sequenced on an Illumina HiSeq2000 using paired-end 100 bp reads. On the study's bioinformatics: SOAPnuke was used for read processing, and reads with adapters, uncalled bases, a mean Phred below 15, or no exact constant-primer or identifier match were discarded. COPE v1.2.5 was used to merge high-quality paired reads. Each unique nucleotide sequence was defined as a clonotype, and clonotypes were aligned to IMGT TRB V, D and J references with MiTCR v1.1. Analysis was restricted to V-J combinations with a frequency above 0.0001, which covered about 99% of repertoires. For each V-J combination, a TCR clonal expansion and chaos score was defined as the ratio of F50 clonal expansion to chaos observed in the TCRdist matrix. Welch's t-statistics and random forest were used to narrow the features down to around twelve V-J combinations, which were then fed into a naive Bayes classifier. Thyroid-blood repertoire similarity was quantified with the Morisita-Horn index. TCRdb's own reprocessing of the public reads used fastp at Q25 and MiXCR and kept productive beta chains. Each CDR3 protein appears once, grouped with its most common genes and DNA. The V and J calls and clone size are TCRdb's, not the authors'. The sample table shows under 250,000 distinct CDR3 sequences, and 20% to 25% are seen once. Of the sample, roughly 40% falls within the top ten clones.

This clonotype was observed at least ten times. Its antigen target is currently unknown. There are no base qualities to consult, and no much larger clone falls within one base. The sequencing sample was made of peripheral blood. The chain is assembled from TRBV9 and TRBJ1-1, with 8 bases aligning to TRBD1. This sequence originates from a woman in her fifties or sixties with Graves' ophthalmopathy. Donor details come from another sample of the same person, matched by shared clones. For the CDR3, the sequence is CASSEIVTGAPAFF. The nucleotide sequence is TGTGCCAGCAGCGAGATCGTGACAGGGGCCCCAGCTTTCTTT.